The T cell receptor beta chain under discussion was sequenced for a study of blood T cell repertoires in COVID-19. Study-wide background: Sites across the United States, Italy and Spain contributed samples from acute and convalescent COVID-19. The cDNA or gDNA used as material had been derived from T cells, B-cell-depleted T cells, or PBMCs.

The CDR3 runs 15 residues. Germline V CDR1 and CDR2: MNHEY, SVGAGI. J lost 4 bases, V lost 6 bases, and 9 bases had no gene match. As processed by the authors: Amplification with reference gene primers provided the estimates of nucleated cell counts. Clones were read by immunoSEQ multiplex PCR, and TCRdb kept only the in-frame ones, dropping some. V and J calls plus clone size are reproduced from that table; the DNA served to infer D and trimming. The sample has about 320,000 clones, around 83% seen once. The rearrangement links TRBV6-5 to TRBJ2-7; TRBD2 agrees at 10 bases. Sequenced: peripheral blood. This TCR came from a woman between 50 and 59 years old with acute or convalescent COVID-19. CDR3 loop: CASRLLTSGFYEQYF. CDR3 nucleotide sequence: TGTGCCAGCAGACTATTGACTAGCGGGTTTTACGAGCAGTACTTC.